A selection of T cell receptor beta chains follows, all from one sample in a study of blood T cell repertoires in COVID-19. Libraries were prepared by immunoSEQ multiplex PCR; TCRdb keeps only in-frame clonotypes and omits some of them. In the table there are about 230,000 clones, roughly four fifths of which are singletons. Sequencing input: peripheral blood. The origin of the receptors is an elderly woman with COVID-19, enrolled during active disease. CDR3s include the opening cysteine and the closing phenylalanine or tryptophan. The order of the fields is J gene, D gene, clone size, CDR3 length, V gene, CDR3 protein, CDR3 DNA. The D gene is left open where the match is weak. Not all rows give a size; the values are once, few, many and, for expanded clones, a class.

>TRBJ2-7|TRBD2|-|16|TRBV2
CASIGNSGGRSYEQYF
TGTGCCAGCATAGGGAATAGCGGGGGCCGTTCCTACGAGCAGTACTTC
>TRBJ2-7|TRBD2|-|13|TRBV25-1
CASSEAGVGEQYF
TGTGCCAGCAGTGAAGCGGGAGTTGGCGAGCAGTACTTC
>TRBJ1-2|TRBD1|few|15|TRBV30
CAWSVETTGNYGYTF
TGTGCCTGGAGTGTTGAAACGACAGGGAACTATGGCTACACCTTC
>TRBJ2-1|-|-|15|TRBV5-4
CASSLATGIYNEQFF
TGTGCCAGCAGCTTGGCGACGGGAATATACAATGAGCAGTTCTTC
>TRBJ2-3|-|once|16|TRBV5-1
CASSWNGRGGTDTQYF
TGCGCCAGCAGCTGGAACGGCAGGGGTGGCACAGATACGCAGTATTTT
>TRBJ2-1|TRBD2|once|14|TRBV7-9
CASSPPKRENEQFF
TGTGCCAGCAGCCCCCCCAAGCGGGAGAATGAGCAGTTCTTC
>TRBJ2-3|TRBD2|-|15|TRBV7-3
CASSLGPGRTDTQYF
TGTGCCAGCAGCTTAGGGCCCGGGAGGACAGATACGCAGTATTTT
>TRBJ2-3|TRBD2|few|13|TRBV12-3/TRBV12-4
CASKAGPTDTQYF
TGTGCCAGCAAAGCGGGGCCCACAGATACGCAGTATTTT
>TRBJ1-1|TRBD1|-|18|TRBV18
CASSPRYGTGAQNTEAFF
TGTGCCAGCTCACCACGTTACGGGACAGGGGCCCAGAACACTGAAGCTTTCTTT
>TRBJ1-2|-|-|13|TRBV2
CASSMRAHYGYTF
TGTGCCAGCAGCATGCGGGCACACTATGGCTACACCTTC
>TRBJ2-1|TRBD2|-|16|TRBV9
CASSPTGTSNYNEQFF
TGTGCCAGCAGCCCGACCGGGACTAGCAACTACAATGAGCAGTTCTTC
>TRBJ2-1|-|-|15|TRBV5-1
CASSLGGPSYNEQFF
TGCGCCAGCAGCTTGGGCGGTCCCTCCTACAATGAGCAGTTCTTC
>TRBJ2-6|-|-|15|TRBV27
CASSFVRSGANVLTF
TGTGCCAGCAGTTTCGTCCGCTCTGGGGCCAACGTCCTGACTTTC
>TRBJ1-1|-|-|15|TRBV6-1
CASSENQNMNTEAFF
TGTGCCAGCAGTGAAAATCAGAACATGAACACTGAAGCTTTCTTT
>TRBJ1-6|-|-|13|TRBV19
CASSVHSRSPLHF
TGTGCCAGTAGTGTACACAGCCGCTCACCCCTCCACTTT
>TRBJ1-2|TRBD1|-|13|TRBV28
CASGTAANYGYTF
TGTGCCAGCGGGACAGCGGCTAACTATGGCTACACCTTC
>TRBJ2-7|-|-|13|TRBV2
CASSPGLAYEQYF
TGTGCCAGCAGTCCGGGACTTGCCTACGAGCAGTACTTC
>TRBJ2-5|-|-|14|TRBV28
CATWGGGRKETQYF
TGTGCCACCTGGGGAGGGGGTCGGAAAGAGACCCAGTACTTC
>TRBJ1-1|-|-|16|TRBV4-1
CASSQEWGHYNTEAFF
TGCGCCAGCAGCCAAGAGTGGGGACACTACAACACTGAAGCTTTCTTT
>TRBJ1-5|TRBD1|-|16|TRBV5-6
CASSFGTGNHNQPQHF
TGTGCCAGCAGCTTTGGGACAGGGAACCACAATCAGCCCCAGCATTTT
>TRBJ1-2|-|-|12|TRBV7-2
CASSLSNYGYTF
TGTGCCAGCAGCTTGAGCAACTATGGCTACACCTTC
>TRBJ2-2|TRBD1|-|13|TRBV2
CASSEDRVGELFF
TGTGCCAGCAGCGAAGACAGGGTCGGGGAGCTGTTTTTT
>TRBJ1-2|-|few|13|TRBV5-5
CASSLAGEYGYTF
TGTGCCAGCAGCTTGGCCGGGGAGTATGGCTACACCTTC
>TRBJ2-2|-|once|16|TRBV4-3
CASSQERGIILGELFF
TGCGCCAGCAGCCAAGAACGCGGGATTATCCTCGGGGAGCTGTTTTTT
>TRBJ1-2|TRBD1|-|11|TRBV20-1
CSARDRGNYTF
TGCAGTGCAAGGGACAGGGGGAATTATACCTTC
>TRBJ2-5|TRBD2|-|12|TRBV5-4
CASGLEQETQYF
TGTGCCAGCGGACTAGAGCAAGAGACCCAGTACTTC
>TRBJ1-2|-|-|14|TRBV5-1
CASSLPGQNYGYTF
TGCGCCAGCAGCTTACCGGGACAAAACTATGGCTACACCTTC
>TRBJ2-2|TRBD2|-|15|TRBV27
CASSLSGRNTGELFF
TGTGCCAGCAGTTTGAGCGGGAGGAACACCGGGGAGCTGTTTTTT
>TRBJ2-2|TRBD1|-|16|TRBV6-5
CASSSRGQVRTGELFF
TGTGCCAGCAGTTCAAGGGGACAGGTTAGGACCGGGGAGCTGTTTTTT
>TRBJ1-2|-|-|13|TRBV2
CASNSGSGGGYTF
TGTGCCAGCAATTCGGGGTCCGGGGGTGGCTACACCTTC
>TRBJ2-5|TRBD2|-|15|TRBV11-2
CASSKAGVAQETQYF
TGTGCCAGCTCTAAGGCGGGAGTAGCTCAAGAGACCCAGTACTTC
>TRBJ1-1|-|-|13|TRBV5-1
CASSPGGFTEAFF
TGCGCCAGCAGCCCCGGGGGATTCACTGAAGCTTTCTTT
>TRBJ1-5|TRBD1|-|12|TRBV30
CAIGQGMGPQHF
TGTGCCATCGGACAGGGAATGGGGCCCCAGCATTTT
>TRBJ1-5|-|-|13|TRBV29-1
CSASTHRDQPQHF
TGCAGCGCAAGTACACACAGGGATCAGCCCCAGCATTTT
>TRBJ2-7|TRBD1|few|11|TRBV20-1
CSAPRQGEQYF
TGCAGTGCGCCTCGACAGGGCGAGCAGTACTTC
>TRBJ1-5|TRBD1|-|14|TRBV6-6
CASSRQGAAQPQHF
TGTGCCAGCAGTAGACAGGGGGCGGCTCAGCCCCAGCATTTT
>TRBJ1-2|TRBD1|once|15|TRBV11-2
CASSSDRGRSYGYTF
TGTGCCAGCAGCTCCGACAGGGGGCGTTCCTATGGCTACACCTTC
>TRBJ1-6|TRBD1|-|14|TRBV6-5
CASSRQGRNSPLHF
TGTGCCAGCAGTCGACAGGGGCGTAATTCACCCCTCCACTTT
>TRBJ1-5|-|-|14|TRBV6-5
CASRPDSSNQPQHF
TGTGCCAGCAGACCCGACAGTTCCAATCAGCCCCAGCATTTT
>TRBJ1-5|-|-|16|TRBV15
CATSRDPGEGYQPQHF
TGTGCCACCAGCAGAGATCCGGGGGAGGGATATCAGCCCCAGCATTTT
>TRBJ2-3|TRBD2|-|14|TRBV3-1/TRBV3-2
CASSAGLAGTTQYF
TGTGCCAGCAGCGCGGGACTAGCGGGTACTACGCAGTATTTT
>TRBJ2-1|-|-|15|TRBV7-2
CASSSFRDFHNEQFF
TGTGCCAGCAGCTCCTTCCGGGACTTCCACAATGAGCAGTTCTTC
>TRBJ1-1|TRBD1|once|14|TRBV11-2
CASSSPDRQTVTFF
TGTGCCAGCAGCTCACCGGACAGGCAAACGGTAACTTTCTTT
>TRBJ2-7|-|-|16|TRBV4-1
CASSHPTGYQSYEQYF
TGCGCCAGCAGCCATCCCACAGGGTATCAATCCTACGAGCAGTACTTC
>TRBJ1-5|-|-|15|TRBV4-1
CASSQGGLSNQPQHF
TGCGCCAGCAGCCAAGGGGGACTGAGCAATCAGCCCCAGCATTTT
>TRBJ2-7|-|-|14|TRBV28
CASSLQGPLNEQYF
TGTGCCAGCAGTTTACAGGGGCCTTTGAACGAGCAGTACTTC
>TRBJ2-6|-|-|15|TRBV18
CASSVSGSGANVLTF
TGTGCCAGCTCAGTTTCAGGCTCTGGGGCCAACGTCCTGACTTTC
>TRBJ2-3|-|-|14|TRBV9
CASSVMQGTDTQYF
TGTGCCAGCAGCGTTATGCAGGGGACGGATACGCAGTATTTT
>TRBJ2-1|TRBD2|-|15|TRBV5-1
CASSLVAGGHNEQFF
TGCGCCAGCAGCTTGGTAGCGGGGGGCCACAATGAGCAGTTCTTC
>TRBJ2-1|TRBD2|-|16|TRBV28
CASSLGTSGSYNEQFF
TGTGCCAGCAGTTTAGGGACTAGCGGCTCCTACAATGAGCAGTTCTTC
>TRBJ2-7|TRBD1|-|16|TRBV7-2
CASSLVGQGASYEQYF
TGTGCCAGCAGCTTAGTCGGCCAGGGGGCCTCCTACGAGCAGTACTTC
>TRBJ2-7|-|-|14|TRBV2
CASSETEVIYEQYF
TGTGCCAGCAGTGAGACAGAAGTAATCTACGAGCAGTACTTC
>TRBJ2-4|-|-|15|TRBV18
CASSLRAPSLNIQYF
TGTGCCAGCTCCCTCAGGGCCCCCTCCTTGAACATTCAGTACTTC
>TRBJ1-4|TRBD1|-|16|TRBV18
CASSPGQPATNEKLFF
TGTGCCAGCTCACCGGGACAGCCCGCAACTAATGAAAAACTGTTTTTT